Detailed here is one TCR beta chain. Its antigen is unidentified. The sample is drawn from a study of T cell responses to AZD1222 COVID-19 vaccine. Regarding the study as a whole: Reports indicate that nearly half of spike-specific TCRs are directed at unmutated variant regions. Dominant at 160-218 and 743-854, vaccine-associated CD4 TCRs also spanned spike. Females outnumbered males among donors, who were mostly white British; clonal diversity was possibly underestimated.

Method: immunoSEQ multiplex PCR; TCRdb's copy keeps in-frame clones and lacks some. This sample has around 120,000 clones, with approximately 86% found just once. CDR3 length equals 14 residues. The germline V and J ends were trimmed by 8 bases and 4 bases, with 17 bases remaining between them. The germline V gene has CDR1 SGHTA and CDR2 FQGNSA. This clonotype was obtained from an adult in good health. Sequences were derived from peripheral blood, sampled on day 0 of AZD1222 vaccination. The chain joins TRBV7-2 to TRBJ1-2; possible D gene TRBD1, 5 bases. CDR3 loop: CASATGRDGYGYTF. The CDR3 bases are TGTGCCAGCGCCACGGGCAGGGACGGCTATGGCTACACCTTC. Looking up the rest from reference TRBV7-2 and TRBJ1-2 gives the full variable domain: GAGVSQSPSNKVTEKGKDVELRCDPISGHTALYWYRQSLGQGLEFLIYFQGNSAPDKSGLPSDRFSAERTGGSVSTLTIQRTQQEDSAVYLCASATGRDGYGYTFGSGTRLTVV.